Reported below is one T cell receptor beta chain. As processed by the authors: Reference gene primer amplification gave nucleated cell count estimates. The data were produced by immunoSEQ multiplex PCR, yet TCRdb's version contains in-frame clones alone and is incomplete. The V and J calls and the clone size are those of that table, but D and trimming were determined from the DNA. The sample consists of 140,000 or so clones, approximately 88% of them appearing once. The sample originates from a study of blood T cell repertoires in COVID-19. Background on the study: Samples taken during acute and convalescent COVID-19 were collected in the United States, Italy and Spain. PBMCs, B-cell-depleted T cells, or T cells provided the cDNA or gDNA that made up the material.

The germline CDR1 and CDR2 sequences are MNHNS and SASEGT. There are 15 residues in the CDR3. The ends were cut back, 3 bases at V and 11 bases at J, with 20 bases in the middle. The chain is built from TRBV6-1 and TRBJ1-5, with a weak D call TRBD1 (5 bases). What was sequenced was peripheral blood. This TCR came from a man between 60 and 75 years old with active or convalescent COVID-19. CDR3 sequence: CASSDALQGRWAQHF. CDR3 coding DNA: TGTGCCAGCAGTGACGCGTTGCAGGGTCGGTGGGCCCAGCATTTT.